This is a list of T cell receptor beta chains from one sample in a study of shared clonotypes between healthy human individuals. Sequenced by immunoSEQ multiplex PCR; TCRdb stores in-frame clones only, minus some. The sample lists just over 2,000,000 clones, approximately 95% occurring once. Sequenced material: naive CD8+ T cells sorted from blood. These TCRs come from a young man in good health. Both conserved end residues are part of each CDR3. A D gene is named only where the DNA matches it firmly. Clone size appears in some rows only: once, few, many, or a class for an expanded clone.

>TRBJ1-2|TRBV27|14|few|TRBD1
TGTGCCAGCAGTTCACAGGGGAAGGTACGCGACTACACCTTC
CASSSQGKVRDYTF
>TRBJ2-7|TRBV18|13|.|.
TGTGCCAGCTCACCAGGGCCCTCCTACGAGCAGTACTTC
CASSPGPSYEQYF
>TRBJ1-5|TRBV6-5|15|few|.
TGTGCCAGCAGTCCCCTGGACAGATGGGATCAGCCCCAGCATTTT
CASSPLDRWDQPQHF
>TRBJ2-5|TRBV7-9|12|.|.
TGTGCCAGCAGGCAGGGCTCGGAGACCCAGTACTTC
CASRQGSETQYF
>TRBJ2-7|TRBV5-1|13|.|.
TGCGCCAGCAGTACCAGGGAAACCTACGAGCAGTACTTC
CASSTRETYEQYF
>TRBJ1-4|TRBV4-3|15|.|.
TGCGCCAGCAGCCAGATTTGGACAGCCACAGAAAAACTGTTTTTT
CASSQIWTATEKLFF
>TRBJ1-2|TRBV6-5|14|.|.
TGTGCCAGCAGTTACGAGGGTCTGAACTATGGCTACACCTTC
CASSYEGLNYGYTF
>TRBJ2-5|TRBV6-5|14|once|TRBD1
TGTGCCAGCAGTTTTACAGGGGGCGCAGAGACCCAGTACTTC
CASSFTGGAETQYF
>TRBJ1-4|TRBV7-9|16|.|.
TGTGCCAGCAGCACAATGGACAGCCTCGCTAATGAAAAACTGTTTTTT
CASSTMDSLANEKLFF
>TRBJ1-5|TRBV18|13|.|.
TGTGCCAGCTCACCGGGGGAAAATCAGCCCCAGCATTTT
CASSPGENQPQHF
>TRBJ1-5|TRBV19|13|.|.
TGTGCCAGTAGTATCCAGTCCAATCAGCTCCAGCATTTT
CASSIQSNQLQHF
>TRBJ2-1|TRBV5-1|17|.|.
TGCGCCAGCAGCTTGTTGAGGGGTCTGGGTCCCTACAATGAGCAGTTCTTC
CASSLLRGLGPYNEQFF
>TRBJ1-2|TRBV9|15|.|TRBD1
TGTGCCAGCAGCCCAAGATGGGACAGAAGCTTTGGCTACACCTTC
CASSPRWDRSFGYTF
>TRBJ2-5|TRBV9|13|.|.
TGTGCCAGCAGCCCGGGGGTCCAAGAGACCCAGTACTTC
CASSPGVQETQYF
>TRBJ1-2|TRBV12-5|12|.|.
TGTGCTAGTGGCCTCCTCGGGACCGCTCCCACCTTC
CASGLLGTAPTF
>TRBJ2-1|TRBV29-1|15|.|.
TGCAGCGTTGACTTAGCGGTTAACTCCTACAATGAGCAGTTCTTC
CSVDLAVNSYNEQFF
>TRBJ2-7|TRBV7-9|14|.|.
TGTGCCAGCAGCTTAGGGGCAGAGGTGGACGAGCAGTACTTC
CASSLGAEVDEQYF
>TRBJ2-7|TRBV21-1|14|.|.
TGTGCCAGCAGCAAATCAGGGGGCTCCTACGAGCAGTACTTC
CASSKSGGSYEQYF
>TRBJ2-3|TRBV27|14|.|.
TGTGCCAGCAGTTTAGAACTCAGCACAGATACGCAGTATTTT
CASSLELSTDTQYF
>TRBJ2-1|TRBV5-4|15|.|.
TGTGCCAGCAGCCCCAGGGAGGTTGCTGGCAATGAGCAGTTCTTC
CASSPREVAGNEQFF
>TRBJ1-1|TRBV27|15|.|.
TGTGCCAGCAGTTTATCAGTGCAGGGAGGCACTGAAGCTTTCTTT
CASSLSVQGGTEAFF
>TRBJ2-2|TRBV7-2|16|.|.
TGTGCCAGCAGCTTGGAAGCGGTCTTGAGTCCCGGGGAGCTGTTTTTT
CASSLEAVLSPGELFF
>TRBJ2-7|TRBV7-2|13|once|.
TGTGCCAGCAGCTTTGGGGGGTCCTACGAGCAGTACTTC
CASSFGGSYEQYF
>TRBJ2-3|TRBV5-1|15|once|TRBD2
TGCGCCAGCAGGTCAGCGGGGGACTACACAGATACGCAGTATTTT
CASRSAGDYTDTQYF
>TRBJ1-1|TRBV7-9|13|.|.
TGTTCTCTCCGGGACACCCTGAACACTGAAGCTTTCTTT
CSLRDTLNTEAFF
>TRBJ2-7|TRBV2|12|.|.
TGTGCCAGCGGTGGAGGGTCCTACGAGCAGTACTTC
CASGGGSYEQYF
>TRBJ1-1|TRBV6-5|13|.|.
TGTGCCAGCAGTTACTCTCTAGGGGCTGAAGCTTTCTTT
CASSYSLGAEAFF
>TRBJ2-7|TRBV10-3|17|.|TRBD2
TGTGCCATCAGTGAGGGACTAGCGGGGGGTATCACCTACGAGCAGTACTTC
CAISEGLAGGITYEQYF
>TRBJ2-7|TRBV7-6|12|.|.
TGTGCCAGCAGCTCGACAGACTACGAGCAGTACTTC
CASSSTDYEQYF
>TRBJ1-2|TRBV7-9|13|.|.
TGTGCCAGCAGCCCTCCCGGGACTTGGGGCTACACCTTC
CASSPPGTWGYTF
>TRBJ2-5|TRBV27|15|.|.
TGTGCCAGCAGTTCCTCACCCGGACAGCAAGAGACCCAGTACTTC
CASSSSPGQQETQYF
>TRBJ2-2|TRBV9|15|.|TRBD1
TGTGCCAGCAGCCCTTGGGACAGCAACACCGGGGAGCTGTTTTTT
CASSPWDSNTGELFF
>TRBJ2-6|TRBV27|18|.|.
TGTGCCAGCCGAGGGACGGGGACCGAATACTCTGGGGCCAACGTCCTGACTTTC
CASRGTGTEYSGANVLTF